A selection of T cell receptor beta chains follows, all from one sample in a study of cytomegalovirus exposure and HLA in healthy donors. Profiling relied on immunoSEQ multiplex PCR, and the TCRdb table lists in-frame clones only, not all of them. Of some 120,000 clones in the sample, roughly 74% are singletons; the top ten hold less than 7%. The material sequenced was PBMCs. These receptors all stem from a woman between 50 and 59 years old in good health and CMV-seropositive. The CDR3 runs from the conserved cysteine through the conserved F or W. A D gene is named only where the DNA matches it firmly. Rows may omit the clone size; those that give it use once, few, many or a size class.

v_gene	j_gene	d_gene	abundance	CDR3nt	CDR3aa
TRBV6-5	TRBJ1-3	NA	NA	TGTGCCAGCAGTTACTCGCGGGCGAGCTCTGGAAACACCATATATTTT	CASSYSRASSGNTIYF
TRBV25-1	TRBJ2-5	NA	few	TGTGCCAGCAGTGAGTCTCAAGAGACCCAGTACTTC	CASSESQETQYF
TRBV6-5	TRBJ2-7	TRBD2	NA	TGTGCCAGCAGCCCCGGGACTAGGTCGGGCGAGCAGTACTTC	CASSPGTRSGEQYF
TRBV21-1	TRBJ2-7	NA	NA	TGTGCCAGCTCCCGACGGACAGAGCCATCCTACGAGCAGTACTTC	CASSRRTEPSYEQYF
TRBV19	TRBJ1-5	NA	NA	TGTGCCAGTAGTATGTCTGGGGGCCCCATGGGGAGCAATCAGCCCCAGCATTTT	CASSMSGGPMGSNQPQHF
TRBV19	TRBJ2-4	NA	few	TGTGCCAGTAGTAAGGCCGGGAACATTCAGTACTTC	CASSKAGNIQYF
TRBV2	TRBJ1-3	NA	NA	TGTGCCAGCAGTGAAGAACGCCGGGATTCTGGAAACACCATATATTTT	CASSEERRDSGNTIYF
TRBV19	TRBJ2-5	NA	NA	TGTGCCAGTAGTAAAGACAGGGAGCGGGAAGAGACCCAGTACTTC	CASSKDREREETQYF
TRBV7-7	TRBJ2-1	TRBD1	few	TGTGCTAGCAGCTTAGGGGGACAGGGGGAGCAGTTCTTC	CASSLGGQGEQFF
TRBV19	TRBJ1-5	NA	NA	TGTGCCAGTACTTACAGCGGATCAGGCCTAAATCAGCCCCAGCATTTT	CASTYSGSGLNQPQHF
TRBV2	TRBJ2-3	NA	NA	TGTGCCAGCAGTGTACCGAGGGCCACAGATACGCAGTATTTT	CASSVPRATDTQYF
TRBV19	TRBJ1-2	TRBD1	NA	TGTGCCAGTAGTACGTCCGACAGGGTTGGGTATGGCTACACCTTC	CASSTSDRVGYGYTF